The 25 T cell receptor beta chains below were found in one sample sequenced in a study of blood T cell repertoires in COVID-19. The table came from immunoSEQ multiplex PCR; TCRdb's copy has only in-frame clones and leaves some out. There are 280,000 or so clones in the sample; about 86% occur only once, and approximately 2.2% lies in the top ten. The sample taken for sequencing was peripheral blood. These receptors came from a woman aged 30 to 39 who had recovered from COVID-19.

This clone was detected once. The chain is built from TRBV12-3 or TRBV12-4 and TRBJ2-7, with 7 bases fitting TRBD1. Germline trimming cut 3 bases from V and 4 bases from J; bases unmatched to any gene: 3. The CDR3 runs 13 residues. CDR3 amino acids: CASSFHRGYEQYF. The CDR3 region has the DNA TGTGCCAGCAGTTTTCACAGGGGATACGAGCAGTACTTC.

The chain is built from TRBV28 and TRBJ2-7; possibly TRBD2 for D (5 bases). The CDR3 has 14 amino acids. V dropped 5 bases and J dropped 1 base, with 12 bases sitting between them. Per the germline V gene, CDR1 is MDHEN and CDR2 is SYDVKM. CDR3 in amino acids: CASSALGSSYEQYF. In nucleotides, the CDR3 is TGTGCCAGCAGTGCCTTGGGGAGTTCCTACGAGCAGTACTTC. Full variable domain (missing parts from reference TRBV28 and TRBJ2-7): DVKVTQSSRYLVKRTGEKVFLECVQDMDHENMFWYRQDPGLGLRLIYFSYDVKMKEKGDIPEGYSVSREKKERFSLILESASTNQTSMYLCASSALGSSYEQYFGPGTRLTVT.

The chain recombines TRBV19 with TRBJ2-1; D is perhaps TRBD1 (5 bases). Trimming left V 2 bases short and J 6 bases short, with 14 bases between. Germline lookup yields CDR1 LNHDA and CDR2 SQIVND (reference sequence). This CDR3 spans 15 amino acids. The chain's CDR3 is CASSISQGSSNEQFF. CDR3 DNA: TGTGCCAGTAGTATATCGCAGGGAAGTAGCAATGAGCAGTTCTTC.

The chain uses TRBV12-1 and TRBJ1-5. TRBV12-1 is a pseudogene. The CDR3 is 16 residues long. The CDR3 protein is CASSLSRGGGKRPQHF. The CDR3 DNA follows: TGTGCCAGCAGCCTGAGCCGCGGGGGGGGTAAGCGGCCCCAGCATTTT.

This chain links TRBV3-1 (or the pseudogene TRBV3-2) with TRBJ2-1, with 14 bases lining up with TRBD2. The V and J ends lost 4 bases and 5 bases, in that order; junction bases with no gene match: 4. CDR3 size: 16 residues. The germline V gene has CDR1 LGHDT and CDR2 YNNKEL (reference sequence). The CDR3 sequence is CASSPPGLAGDNEQFF. DNA for the CDR3: TGTGCCAGCAGCCCACCGGGACTAGCGGGGGACAATGAGCAGTTCTTC.

The J gene is TRBJ1-2, the V gene TRBV7-9; unclear D gene. Per the germline V gene, CDR1 is SEHNR and CDR2 is FQNEAQ (reference sequence). CDR3 length: 12 residues. The V gene lost 5 bases and the J gene lost 4 bases, with 8 bases spanning the gap. The CDR3: CASSTDTYGYTF. The CDR3 nucleotides are TGTGCCAGCAGCACCGACACCTATGGCTACACCTTC.

The genes are TRBV19 and TRBJ1-6; the D is unclear. CDR3 size: 15 residues. Germline V CDR1 and CDR2: LNHDA, SQIVND (reference sequence). V lost 9 bases and J 7 bases, leaving 19 bases between the germline ends. The CDR3 region is CASQSREVGNSPLHF. In nucleotides, the CDR3 is TGTGCCAGCCAGTCCCGCGAGGTTGGGAATTCACCCCTCCACTTT.

There are a few counts of this clone. This specimen includes other DNA sequences encoding the same CDR3. The chain recombines TRBV5-1 with TRBJ1-1; TRBD1 matches 11 bases. Germline CDR1 SGHRS, CDR2 YFSETQ. The CDR3 has 14 amino acids. The ends lost 4 bases at V and 1 base at J; junction bases unmatched: 0. CDR3 nucleotides: TGCGCCAGCAGCGGACAGGGGGCGAACACTGAAGCTTTCTTT. Its protein product is CASSGQGANTEAFF.

CDR3 protein: CASSKGGGAYNEQFF. The CDR3 DNA sequence: TGTGCCAGCAGCAAAGGGGGGGGCGCATACAATGAGCAGTTCTTC. This sequence joins TRBV21-1 and TRBJ2-1; TRBD2 is the table's D call and was not checked against the DNA. TRBV21-1 is designated a pseudogene. The CDR3 runs to 15 residues.

This clone showed up just a few times. The chain has TRBV3-1 (or the pseudogene TRBV3-2) and TRBJ1-1; perhaps TRBD1 as D (5 bases). Germline V gene lookup returns CDR1 LGHDT and CDR2 YNNKEL (reference sequence). The V end was cut by 8 bases, the J end by 1 base, with 11 bases between. This CDR3 has 13 residues. The CDR3 is CASGRTGNTEAFF. As DNA, the CDR3 is TGTGCCAGCGGAAGAACAGGGAACACTGAAGCTTTCTTT.

The gene calls are TRBV6-7 and TRBJ1-2; perhaps TRBD1 as D (5 bases). TRBV6-7 is identified as an open reading frame with a role that is uncertain. The CDR3 sequence is 15 residues long. Trimming removed 7 bases from V and 5 bases from J, with 20 bases in between. The CDR3 sequence is CASTYVVDREYGYTF. CDR3 bases: TGTGCCAGCACCTACGTGGTTGACAGAGAGTATGGCTACACCTTC.

Only one count was recorded for this clone. The rearrangement links TRBV5-6 to TRBJ2-7; 9 bases align to TRBD1. CDR1 SGHDT and CDR2 YYEEEE come from the germline V gene. The V segment lost 4 bases and the J segment 3 bases; nucleotides outside the gene matches: 5. The CDR3 contains 14 residues. The CDR3 DNA sequence: TGTGCCAGCAGCGACGGGACAGGGATCTACGAGCAGTACTTC. Its translation: CASSDGTGIYEQYF.

The chain uses TRBV27 and TRBJ2-3; the match to TRBD1 covers 7 bases. This CDR3 is 13 amino acids long. The J segment lost 0 bases and the V segment lost 8 bases, leaving 2 bases of the junction unmatched. Germline values: CDR1 MNHEY, CDR2 SMNVEV (reference sequence). The CDR3 loop reads CASRGQSTDTQYF. DNA of the CDR3: TGTGCCAGCCGGGGACAGAGCACAGATACGCAGTATTTT.

This sequence joins TRBV5-4 and TRBJ2-2; 9 positions agree with TRBD2. This CDR3 has 16 residues. From germline, CDR1 is SGHNT and CDR2 YYREEE (reference sequence). Losses at the gene ends were 5 bases for V and 1 base for J; bases not matched to a gene: 6. DNA for the CDR3: TGTGCCAGCAGTCTTAGCGGGAGTAGGAACACCGGGGAGCTGTTTTTT. It translates to CASSLSGSRNTGELFF. Based on the CDR3 plus reference TRBV5-4 and TRBJ2-2, the full variable domain is ETGVTQSPTHLIKTRGQQVTLRCSSQSGHNTVSWYQQALGQGPQFIFQYYREEENGRGNFPPRFSGLQFPNYSSELNVNALELDDSALYLCASSLSGSRNTGELFFGEGSRLTVL.

V usage is TRBV28 and J usage is TRBJ2-2, with TRBD2 matching over 8 bases. Germline CDR1 reads MDHEN; CDR2 reads SYDVKM. V was clipped by 6 bases and J by 7 bases; unmatched bases: 7. The CDR3 length is 14 residues. CDR3 loop: CASRSGGSFGELFF. The CDR3 DNA is TGTGCCAGCAGGTCGGGAGGGTCATTCGGGGAGCTGTTTTTT.

The chain is built from TRBV13 and TRBJ2-2; TRBD1 agrees at 8 bases. In germline, CDR1 is PRHDT, CDR2 FYEKMQ (reference sequence). V trimming: 5 bases; J trimming: 1 base; junction bases outside the gene matches: 6. CDR3 length: 16 residues. CDR3 DNA sequence: TGTGCCAGCAGCCGACCGGGACAGGAGAACACCGGGGAGCTGTTTTTT. Encoded protein: CASSRPGQENTGELFF.

CDR3 in amino acids: CASRPLQGRGTEAFF. CDR3 coding DNA: TGTGCCAGCAGGCCCTTACAGGGAAGAGGGACTGAAGCTTTCTTT. V usage is TRBV11-2 and J usage is TRBJ1-1; TRBD1 is a possible D gene (6 bases). The germline gives CDR1 SGHAT, CDR2 FQNNGV. This CDR3 region has 15 residues. Trimming took off 6 bases at V and 5 bases at J, with 19 bases between the two ends.

The chain joins TRBV19 to TRBJ2-5; 7 positions match TRBD1. Trimming removed 4 bases from V and 3 bases from J; junction bases left unmatched: 11. Germline V CDR1 and CDR2: LNHDA, SQIVND (reference sequence). The CDR3 covers 16 residues. CDR3 loop: CASSTFGTANEETQYF. DNA for the CDR3: TGTGCCAGTAGTACCTTCGGGACAGCGAACGAAGAGACCCAGTACTTC.

The chain joins TRBV5-1 to TRBJ2-7, with D perhaps matching TRBD1 (6 bases). CDR3 length: 13 residues. Germline V gene lookup returns CDR1 SGHRS and CDR2 YFSETQ. V was cut by 2 bases and J by 7 bases, with 13 bases left in between. The DNA for the CDR3 is TGCGCCAGCAGCTTACCAGGGGACGGGGAGCAGTACTTC. The encoded protein is CASSLPGDGEQYF.

The V call is TRBV7-9, the J call TRBJ1-1; no definite D call. There are 12 residues in the CDR3. The germline gives CDR1 SEHNR, CDR2 FQNEAQ (reference sequence). V lost 11 bases and J 0 bases, leaving 10 bases between the germline ends. The CDR3 DNA reads TGTGCCCCCGGAGGAGTGAACACTGAAGCTTTCTTT. Translating it yields CAPGGVNTEAFF.

Concerning this clone itself: Relative to the germline gene, one junction end is altered; a read error may explain this. The chain employs TRBV7-7 and TRBJ2-2; 8 bases align to TRBD2. The CDR3 is 14 residues long. The germline gives CDR1 SSHAT, CDR2 FNYEAQ (reference sequence). The CDR3 nucleotides are TGTGCTAGCAGGCATACTAGCGGCACCGGGGAGCTGTTTTTT. The encoded protein is CASRHTSGTGELFF.

V is TRBV6-5 and J is TRBJ2-7; 8 bases align to TRBD2. J gave up 7 bases and V 0 bases, and 5 bases lay outside the gene matches. CDR3 length: 14 amino acids. From germline, CDR1 is MNHEY and CDR2 SVGAGI. DNA of the CDR3: TGTGCCAGCAGTTACTCCGGGGGGGGAGAAGAGCAGTACTTC. The encoded protein is CASSYSGGGEEQYF.

The chain employs TRBV4-2 and TRBJ1-1; D call uncertain. The CDR3 consists of 16 residues. Germline CDR1 and CDR2: LGHNA and YNFKEQ. The V end was cut by 1 base, the J end by 7 bases, with 19 bases between. CDR3 region: CASSQVGRKPRNEAFF. Written as DNA, the CDR3 is TGTGCCAGCAGCCAAGTCGGTAGAAAACCGCGCAATGAAGCTTTCTTT.

In its sample, this clone was seen many times. V and J are TRBV5-6 and TRBJ2-1; TRBD1 matches 7 bases. In germline, CDR1 is SGHDT, CDR2 YYEEEE. V shed 4 bases and J 6 bases; nucleotides not matched to a gene: 10. The CDR3 is 15 residues long. The CDR3 loop reads CASSRDSGSVNEQFF. The CDR3 region has the DNA TGTGCCAGCAGCCGGGACAGTGGGTCCGTCAATGAGCAGTTCTTC.

The count of this clone is one. This chain joins TRBV7-2 and TRBJ2-1; 7 bases align to TRBD2. After removal of 5 bases from V and 3 bases from J, the junction contained 10 bases not matched to a gene. The CDR3 length is 16 residues. Germline V gives CDR1 SGHTA, CDR2 FQGNSA. Here the CDR3 reads CASSLGLAVFYNEQFF. Written as DNA, the CDR3 is TGTGCCAGCAGCCTCGGCCTAGCGGTTTTCTACAATGAGCAGTTCTTC. The full variable domain, with the rest looked up from reference TRBV7-2 and TRBJ2-1, is GAGVSQSPSNKVTEKGKDVELRCDPISGHTALYWYRQSLGQGLEFLIYFQGNSAPDKSGLPSDRFSAERTGGSVSTLTIQRTQQEDSAVYLCASSLGLAVFYNEQFFGPGTRLTVL.